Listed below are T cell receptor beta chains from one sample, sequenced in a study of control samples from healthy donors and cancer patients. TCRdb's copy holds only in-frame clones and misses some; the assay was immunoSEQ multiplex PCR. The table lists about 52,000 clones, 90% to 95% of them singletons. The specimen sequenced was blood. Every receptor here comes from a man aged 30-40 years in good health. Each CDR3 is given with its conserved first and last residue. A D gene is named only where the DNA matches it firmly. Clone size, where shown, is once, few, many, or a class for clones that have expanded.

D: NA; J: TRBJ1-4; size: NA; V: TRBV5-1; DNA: TGCGCCAGCAGCTTGGACCCCAGGGGCGGTGGGGAAAAACTGTTTTTT; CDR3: CASSLDPRGGGEKLFF
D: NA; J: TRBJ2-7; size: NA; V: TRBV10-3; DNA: TGTGCCATTAAGGACGGTGGCTACGAGCAGTACTTC; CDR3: CAIKDGGYEQYF
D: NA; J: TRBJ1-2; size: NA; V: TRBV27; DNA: TGTGCCAGCAGTTCCTCCCCCGGGGGGCTCATTCTGCGGCTCGGTTATGGCTACACCTTC; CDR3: CASSSSPGGLILRLGYGYTF
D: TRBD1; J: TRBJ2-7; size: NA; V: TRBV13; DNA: TGTGCCAGCAGCCTAATGGGGACAGGGCGCTCCTACGAGCAGTACTTC; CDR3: CASSLMGTGRSYEQYF
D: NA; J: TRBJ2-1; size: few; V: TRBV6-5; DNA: TGTGCCAGCAGTTATAGGGGCAATGAGCAGTTCTTC; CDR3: CASSYRGNEQFF
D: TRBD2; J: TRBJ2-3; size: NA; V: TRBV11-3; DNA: TGTGCCAGCAGCCAAGGGCTAGCGGGTCGGCGTGCAGATACGCAGTATTTT; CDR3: CASSQGLAGRRADTQYF
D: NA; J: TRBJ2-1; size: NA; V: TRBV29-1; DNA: TGCAGCGTTGAAAGGCTCCAGGGTAGCAATGAGCAGTTCTTC; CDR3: CSVERLQGSNEQFF
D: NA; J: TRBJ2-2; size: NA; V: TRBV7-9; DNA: TGTGCCAGCAGCTTAGAACGGAACACCGGGGAGCTGTTTTTT; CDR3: CASSLERNTGELFF
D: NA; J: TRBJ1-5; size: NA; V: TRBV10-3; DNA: TGTGCCGTATCCGTTGGACAGTTTACTCAAAGCAATCAGCCCCAGCATTTT; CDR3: CAVSVGQFTQSNQPQHF
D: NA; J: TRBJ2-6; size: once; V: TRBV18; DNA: TGTGCCAGCTCGCCGACCGACATCCTACAGGGTTCTCACTCTGGGGCCAACGTCCTGACTTTC; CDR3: CASSPTDILQGSHSGANVLTF
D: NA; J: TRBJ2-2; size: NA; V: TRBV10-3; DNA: TGTGCCATCACGGGACTTCCCACCGGGGAGCTGTTTTTT; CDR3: CAITGLPTGELFF
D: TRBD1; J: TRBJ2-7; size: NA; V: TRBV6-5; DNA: TGTGCCAGCAGAAGCCGGGACAGGGGATACGAGCAGTACTTC; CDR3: CASRSRDRGYEQYF
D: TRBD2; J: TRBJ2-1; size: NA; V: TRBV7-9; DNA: TGTGCCAGCAGCCGCCGACTAGCGGGAGGGTGGGGCTCCTACAATGAGCAGTTCTTC; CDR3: CASSRRLAGGWGSYNEQFF
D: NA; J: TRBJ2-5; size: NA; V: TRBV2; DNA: TGTGCCAGCAGGGCACTCAAAAGGACGGAGACCCAGTACTTC; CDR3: CASRALKRTETQYF
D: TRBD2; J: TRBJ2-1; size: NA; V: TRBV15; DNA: TGTGCCACCAGCAGTCCCGGGACTAGCGGGGGGATCTACAATGAGCAGTTCTTC; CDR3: CATSSPGTSGGIYNEQFF
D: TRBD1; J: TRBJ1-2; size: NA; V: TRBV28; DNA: TGTGCCAGCACCACAGGGGGCGAGGGCTATGGCTACACCTTC; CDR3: CASTTGGEGYGYTF
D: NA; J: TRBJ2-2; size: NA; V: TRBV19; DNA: TGTGCCAGTAGTATAGAGTGGTCCACCGGGGAGCTGTTTTTT; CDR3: CASSIEWSTGELFF
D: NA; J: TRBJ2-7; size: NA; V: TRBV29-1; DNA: TGCAGCGTTGGGACGGCCGGGACCTACGAGCAGTACTTC; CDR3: CSVGTAGTYEQYF
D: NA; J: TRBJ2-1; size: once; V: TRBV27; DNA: TGTGCCAGCAGAATGCCCGACAATGAGCAGTTCTTC; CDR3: CASRMPDNEQFF
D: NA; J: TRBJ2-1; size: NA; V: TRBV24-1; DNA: TGTGCCACCAGTGACCCGCTCACTTTCTCCTACAATGAGCAGTTCTTC; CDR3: CATSDPLTFSYNEQFF
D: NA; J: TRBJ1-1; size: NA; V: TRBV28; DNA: TGTGCCAGCAGTTCCTGGGCCCGAGTCACTGAAGCTTTCTTT; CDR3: CASSSWARVTEAFF
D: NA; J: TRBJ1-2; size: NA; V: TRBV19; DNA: TGTGCCAGTAGTATAGACCCCCAGGGCGGGGGCTACACCTTC; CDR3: CASSIDPQGGGYTF